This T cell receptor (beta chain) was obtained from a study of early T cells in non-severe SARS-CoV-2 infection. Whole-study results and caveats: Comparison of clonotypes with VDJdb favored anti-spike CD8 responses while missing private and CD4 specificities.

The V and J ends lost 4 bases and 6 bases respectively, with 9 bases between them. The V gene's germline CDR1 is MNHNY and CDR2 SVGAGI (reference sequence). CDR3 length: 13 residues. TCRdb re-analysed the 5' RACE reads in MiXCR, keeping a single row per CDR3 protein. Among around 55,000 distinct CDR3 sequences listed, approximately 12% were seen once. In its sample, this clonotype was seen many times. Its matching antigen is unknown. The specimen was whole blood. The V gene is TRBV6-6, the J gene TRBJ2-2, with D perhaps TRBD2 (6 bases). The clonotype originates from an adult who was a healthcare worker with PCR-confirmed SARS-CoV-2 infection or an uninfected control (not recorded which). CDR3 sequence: CASSLTSPGELFF. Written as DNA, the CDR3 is TGTGCCAGCAGTTTGACTAGTCCCGGGGAGCTGTTTTTT.